This TCR beta chain was retrieved from a study of cytomegalovirus exposure and HLA in healthy donors. Study-level background: There were around 100 million unique TCR beta sequences, drawn from about 180 million T cells, in an earlier analysis.

With respect to this clone: The target antigen is unknown.

In the PCR, 60 Vbeta and 13 Jbeta primers were used. Profiling relied on immunoSEQ multiplex PCR, and the TCRdb table lists in-frame clones only, not all of them. The sample carries about 150,000 clones, more than 70% recorded once. The CDR3 extends over 20 amino acids. Germline V gene data show CDR1 as MDHEN and CDR2 as SYDVKM. Trimming took 4 bases from V and 4 from J; bases not matched to a gene: 18. Notes on the study in general: HLA restriction was apparent for most CMV-associated TCR beta chains in a later analysis.

This receptor was identified in a woman aged 40-49 years in good health and CMV-seropositive. The specimen sequenced was PBMCs. The V and J genes are TRBV28 and TRBJ2-3; 12 bases are shared with TRBD1. CDR3 amino acids: CASSWDRGHGGAGGPDTQYF. DNA for the CDR3: TGTGCCAGCAGTTGGGACAGGGGGCACGGGGGGGCCGGAGGACCAGATACGCAGTATTTT.